These 27 T cell receptor beta chains share one sample of origin, sequenced in a study of molecular identifiers for immune sequencing clone quantification. A single record per CDR3 protein comes from TCRdb applying MiXCR to the PCR reads. The sample has 490,000 or so distinct CDR3 sequences, about a fifth seen once. The sample taken for sequencing was naive CD8+ T cells from blood, with Jurkat cell RNA spiked in. Subset meaning: FACS-sorted CD8+CD4-CCR7+CD45RA+ naive T cells. These receptor sequences come from a human donor in good health. Some libraries in this study had Jurkat cell RNA spiked in.

The CDR3 nucleotides are TGTGCCAGCAGTTTAAAACAGATCTACGAGCAGTACTTC. It translates to CASSLKQIYEQYF. The chain employs TRBV28 and TRBJ2-7; D gene ambiguous. V dropped 2 bases and J dropped 3 bases, with 8 bases sitting between them. This CDR3 region has 13 residues. Germline lookup yields CDR1 MDHEN and CDR2 SYDVKM.

This clonotype was detected many times. V and J are TRBV7-9 and TRBJ1-1; a possible D gene is TRBD1 (6 bases). The CDR3 spans 13 residues. Trimming took 6 bases from V and 4 from J, leaving 12 bases between them. The germline V gene has CDR1 SEHNR and CDR2 FQNEAQ (reference sequence). The chain's CDR3 is CASRLGQSTEAFF. The DNA for the CDR3 is TGTGCCAGCAGACTTGGACAGAGCACTGAAGCTTTCTTT.

There are many counts of this clonotype. This sequence joins TRBV4-3 and TRBJ2-2; maybe TRBD2 (5 bases). This CDR3 region has 16 residues. Trimming removed 0 bases from V and 1 base from J, with 9 bases in between. Germline CDR1 and CDR2: LGHNA and YSLEER. CDR3 sequence: CASSQDRSGNTGELFF. The CDR3 DNA reads as TGCGCCAGCAGCCAAGATAGGAGCGGGAACACCGGGGAGCTGTTTTTT.

Concerning this clonotype itself: Given a much more abundant clone one base away, this may be a read error. The genes are TRBV3-1 and TRBJ1-1; tentatively, D is TRBD1 (5 bases). Germline V gene data show CDR1 as LGHDT and CDR2 as YNNKEL (reference sequence). Trimming left V 4 bases short and J 4 bases short, with 28 bases between. The CDR3 length is 19 residues. CDR3 coding DNA: TGTGCCAGCAGCCCAGGTGGGGGAGGGATCTCGACAATGAGCACTGAAGCTTTCTTT. Its protein is CASSPGGGGISTMSTEAFF.

In the case of this clonotype: Relative to the germline gene, one junction end is altered; a read error may explain this. In DNA form, the CDR3 reads TGTGCCAGCGGCTTAGCGTTGGCGGACTTAACCTACGAGCAGTACTTC. Amino acid sequence: CASGLALADLTYEQYF. V and J are TRBV7-2 and TRBJ2-7, with a possible D match to TRBD2 (5 bases). Germline values: CDR1 SGHTA, CDR2 FQGNSA. This CDR3 has 16 residues.

This clonotype showed up many times. The V call is TRBV6-2 or TRBV6-3, the J call TRBJ1-1, with a weak D call TRBD1 (5 bases). Germline V gene data show CDR1 as MNHEY and CDR2 as SVGEGT. The CDR3 runs to 13 residues. V lost 5 bases, J lost 3 bases, and 10 bases lay in between. CDR3 in DNA: TGTGCCAGCAGTCCTGACAGCCACACTGAAGCTTTCTTT. It is translated as CASSPDSHTEAFF.

The rearrangement joins TRBV11-2 to TRBJ1-6, with D possibly TRBD1 on 5 matching bases. Looked up from germline, CDR1 is SGHAT and CDR2 is FQNNGV. The CDR3 contains 15 residues. Trimming removed 5 bases from V and 10 bases from J, with 18 bases in between. The CDR3 reads CASSLEAAPGSPLHF. The CDR3 nucleotides are TGTGCCAGCAGCCTCGAGGCTGCCCCAGGGTCACCCCTCCACTTT.

This clonotype showed up just a few times. The chain has TRBV6-5 and TRBJ2-6, with 9 bases fitting TRBD1. With 9 bases clipped from V and 3 bases from J, the junction kept 9 bases outside the gene matches. The CDR3 is made up of 16 amino acids. Germline values: CDR1 MNHEY, CDR2 SVGAGI. CDR3 loop: CASSRDRVGGANVLTF. The CDR3 DNA is TGTGCCAGTTCCCGGGACAGGGTCGGTGGGGCCAACGTCCTGACTTTC.

This clonotype was found a few times. This sequence joins TRBV6-5 and TRBJ1-5; D perhaps matches TRBD1 (5 bases). The V gene's germline CDR1 is MNHEY and CDR2 SVGAGI. V dropped 6 bases and J dropped 4 bases, with 10 bases sitting between them. The CDR3 is 13 residues long. CDR3 amino acids: CASRQAGNQPQHF. CDR3 DNA sequence: TGTGCCAGCAGGCAAGCAGGGAATCAGCCCCAGCATTTT.

This clonotype was recorded a few times. The chain couples TRBV11-3 to TRBJ2-7, with D maybe TRBD1 (5 bases). This CDR3 has 15 amino acids. Germline V gives CDR1 SGHNT, CDR2 YENEEA. The ends were cut back, 5 bases at V and 1 base at J, with 15 bases in the middle. CDR3 in DNA: TGTGCCAGCAGCCCCCCTGGGGCTGGTTCCTACGAGCAGTACTTC. Protein: CASSPPGAGSYEQYF. Full variable domain (missing parts from reference TRBV11-3 and TRBJ2-7): EAGVVQSPRYKIIEKKQPVAFWCNPISGHNTLYWYLQNLGQGPELLIRYENEEAVDDSQLPKDRFSAERLKGVDSTLKIQPAELGDSAVYLCASSPPGAGSYEQYFGPGTRLTVT.

This clonotype turned up a few times. This chain joins TRBV6-2 or TRBV6-3 and TRBJ2-7, with D perhaps TRBD1 (6 bases). CDR3 size: 12 residues. CDR1 is MNHEY and CDR2 is SVGEGT in the germline V gene. V was pared by 8 bases and J by 3 bases, with 11 bases between. The CDR3 here is CASSTGIYEQYF. The CDR3 DNA is TGTGCCAGCTCCACAGGGATCTACGAGCAGTACTTC.

The chain combines TRBV2 with TRBJ2-6; 8 nucleotides agree with TRBD1. V gave up 4 bases and J gave up 1 base; unmatched junction bases: 6. The CDR3 sequence is 17 residues long. Germline-derived CDR1 and CDR2 are SNHLY and FYNNEI. CDR3 loop: CASSGGTGASGANVLTF. In DNA, the CDR3 is TGTGCCAGCAGTGGTGGGACAGGAGCATCTGGGGCCAACGTCCTGACTTTC.

The chain employs TRBV20-1 and TRBJ2-1; D unresolved. The germline CDR1 and CDR2 sequences are DFQATT and SNEGSKA (reference sequence). This CDR3 has 12 amino acids. V lost 0 bases and J lost 6, with 6 bases in between. This CDR3 reads CSARELFNEQFF. The CDR3, as DNA: TGCAGTGCTAGAGAACTTTTCAATGAGCAGTTCTTC.

This clonotype has at least ten counts. The chain links TRBV10-2 to TRBJ2-3; 8 positions match TRBD2. J gave up 3 bases and V 8 bases, and 10 bases lay outside the gene matches. Germline V gene data show CDR1 as WSHSY and CDR2 as SAAADI. The CDR3 contains 15 residues. CDR3 sequence reads: CASEFSGELTDTQYF. The CDR3 DNA sequence: TGCGCCAGCGAATTTAGCGGGGAGTTGACAGATACGCAGTATTTT.

This clonotype was counted many times. The J gene is TRBJ1-4, the V gene TRBV7-9; TRBD1 aligns across 9 bases. Germline V gene data show CDR1 as SEHNR and CDR2 as FQNEAQ (reference sequence). The CDR3 loop spans 18 amino acids. J lost 8 bases, V lost 1 base, and 14 bases had no gene match. The CDR3 loop reads CASSLGPGQGGLYEKLFF. CDR3 nucleotide sequence: TGTGCCAGCAGCTTAGGCCCGGGACAGGGTGGATTATACGAAAAACTGTTTTTT.

A remark on this clonotype: A much more abundant neighbour one base away suggests this may be a read error. This rearrangement joins TRBV29-1 to TRBJ2-7; 9 positions match TRBD1. The CDR3 is made up of 12 amino acids. Germline values: CDR1 SQVTM, CDR2 ANQGSEA. The CDR3 is CSVGGQGYGQYF. DNA of the CDR3: TGCAGCGTTGGTGGACAGGGGTACGGGCAGTACTTC.

This clonotype appeared a few times. This sequence joins TRBV15 and TRBJ2-1; 8 bases line up with TRBD2. Germline CDR1 LNHNV, CDR2 YYDKDF (reference sequence). The CDR3 is 13 residues long. V lost 9 bases and J lost 9; bases outside the gene matches: 10. This CDR3 is CATPYSGKGEQFF. In DNA form, the CDR3 reads TGTGCCACTCCCTATAGCGGGAAGGGTGAGCAGTTCTTC.

This clonotype has more than one count but fewer than ten. J is TRBJ2-3 and V is TRBV28, with D tentatively TRBD1 (5 bases). The CDR3 sequence is 14 residues long. The germline V gene has CDR1 MDHEN and CDR2 SYDVKM. V was trimmed by 3 bases and J by 3 bases, leaving 10 bases between them. CDR3 bases: TGTGCCAGCAGTTTTCAGGGTCGAACAGATACGCAGTATTTT. Protein sequence: CASSFQGRTDTQYF.

This chain links TRBV14 with TRBJ2-7, with D perhaps being TRBD1 or TRBD2 (6 bases each). The CDR3 spans 13 residues. Looked up from germline, CDR1 is SGHDN and CDR2 is FVKESK. The ends were cut back, 3 bases at V and 8 bases at J, with 14 bases in the middle. The CDR3, as DNA: TGTGCCAGCAGCCACCGGAGGGGGAGTCAGCAGTACTTC. Translation: CASSHRRGSQQYF.

This clonotype was observed a single time. The rearrangement links TRBV6-2 or TRBV6-3 to TRBJ2-7; D unresolved. CDR1 and CDR2 from the germline V gene are MNHEY and SVGEGT. This CDR3 region has 14 residues. The V gene lost 7 bases and the J gene lost 2 bases, with 15 bases spanning the gap. The CDR3 DNA follows: TGTGCCAGCATTAAAACAGCCTTTCCCTACGAGCAGTACTTC. Translated, it gives CASIKTAFPYEQYF.

The chain carries TRBV27 and TRBJ2-1; D tentatively fits TRBD1 or TRBD2 (6 bases each). Deletions cut 3 bases from V and 6 bases from J, with 15 bases between. The CDR3 is 15 residues long. Germline lookup yields CDR1 MNHEY and CDR2 SMNVEV (reference sequence). CDR3 in amino acids: CASSFRGALGNEQFF. The CDR3 DNA reads TGTGCCAGCAGTTTTAGGGGGGCTTTGGGCAATGAGCAGTTCTTC.

In its sample, this clonotype was seen many times. This chain joins TRBV27 and TRBJ2-1; TRBD2 matches 9 bases. CDR3 length equals 15 residues. Unmatched junction bases numbered 2, after V lost 4 bases and J lost 1 base. CDR1 is MNHEY, CDR2 SMNVEV, per germline (reference sequence). The CDR3 spells CASSWRGGSYNEQFF. Written as DNA, the CDR3 is TGTGCCAGCAGTTGGCGGGGGGGGTCCTACAATGAGCAGTTCTTC.

This clonotype was seen ten or more times. The chain has TRBV7-6 and TRBJ2-3; 9 bases are shared with TRBD2. The CDR3 consists of 17 residues. The germline CDR1 and CDR2 sequences are SGHVS and FNYEAQ. The V segment lost 1 base and the J segment 6 bases; nucleotides outside the gene matches: 11. CDR3 sequence reads: CASSLDSAGGPWDTQYF. CDR3 in DNA: TGTGCCAGCAGCTTAGATAGTGCGGGGGGGCCATGGGATACGCAGTATTTT.

This clonotype turned up a few times. This chain uses TRBV9 with TRBJ2-3; D may be TRBD2 (6 bases). Germline loops: CDR1 SGDLS, CDR2 YYNGEE. The CDR3 runs to 17 residues. Trimming removed 3 bases at V and 5 bases at J, with 22 bases between. The CDR3 region has the DNA TGTGCCAGCAGCGGCGGGGCAGGGATGGTGTCTGAAGATACGCAGTATTTT. Translation: CASSGGAGMVSEDTQYF.

This clonotype was detected ten times or more. The chain employs TRBV7-9 and TRBJ1-1; D remains ambiguous. Germline V gene sequence: CDR1 SEHNR, CDR2 FQNEAQ (reference sequence). This CDR3 has 13 amino acids. V was shortened by 7 bases and J by 2 bases, with 11 bases between the two germline ends. The CDR3 DNA reads TGTGCCAGCACCCCGGTGGTCAACACTGAAGCTTTCTTT. Translation gives CASTPVVNTEAFF.

Many counts were recorded for this clonotype. The V gene is TRBV30, the J gene TRBJ1-4, with D hard to call. CDR1 and CDR2 (germline): GTSNPN, SVGIG (reference sequence). This CDR3 region has 15 residues. V lost 1 base and J 5 bases, leaving 14 bases between the germline ends. The CDR3 DNA reads TGTGCCTGGAGTGCCTTGAAGACCGGGAATGAAAAACTGTTTTTT. It encodes CAWSALKTGNEKLFF.

The chain joins TRBV7-2 to TRBJ2-3, with D maybe TRBD2 (6 bases). CDR1 and CDR2 from the germline V gene are SGHTA and FQGNSA. CDR3 length: 16 residues. V was cut by 8 bases and J by 0 bases, with 18 bases left in between. CDR3 protein: CASSLLGGASTDTQYF. For the CDR3, the DNA is TGTGCCAGCTCCCTTCTTGGCGGGGCTAGCACAGATACGCAGTATTTT.